These 20 T cell receptor beta chains originate from one sample sequenced in a study of T cells in localized non-small cell lung cancer. Assay used: immunoSEQ multiplex PCR; TCRdb lists only in-frame clones, some missing. In the table there are roughly 72,000 clones, approximately 80% of which are singletons. Sample: peripheral blood, taken before any cancer treatment. The receptors were sampled from a female donor of 60 years or more with stage I lung adenocarcinoma.

The chain couples TRBV7-2 to TRBJ1-2, with TRBD1 as a possible D gene (5 bases). Germline V gives CDR1 SGHTA, CDR2 FQGNSA. The CDR3 consists of 18 residues. Trimming cost V 1 base and J 1 base, with 19 bases left between them. The CDR3 is CASSLGGVGVGVNYGYTF. The CDR3 DNA sequence: TGTGCCAGCAGCTTAGGGGGTGTAGGGGTGGGAGTTAACTATGGCTACACCTTC.

The V gene is TRBV7-2, the J gene TRBJ2-3; 10 positions agree with TRBD2. Germline loops: CDR1 SGHTA, CDR2 FQGNSA. J lost 0 bases, V lost 5 bases, and 11 bases had no gene match. CDR3 size: 18 residues. The CDR3 DNA reads TGTGCCAGCAGCCAGACCCGAGGACTAGCGGCTAGCACAGATACGCAGTATTTT. Translation gives CASSQTRGLAASTDTQYF.

The chain is built from TRBV6-6 and TRBJ2-2; D might be TRBD2 (5 bases). This CDR3 comprises 14 residues. Germline CDR1 is MNHNY and CDR2 is SVGAGI (reference sequence). V lost 5 bases to trimming and J lost 7 bases, with 14 bases between them. Written as DNA, the CDR3 is TGTGCCAGCAGTCTTAACGTCGGAGGCGGGGAGCTGTTTTTT. This translates into CASSLNVGGGELFF.

The gene calls are TRBV5-5 and TRBJ1-4; TRBD1 might be the D (6 bases). The CDR3 length is 15 residues. From germline, CDR1 is SGHKS and CDR2 YYEKEE (reference sequence). Deletions cut 4 bases from V and 8 bases from J, with 18 bases between. The CDR3 sequence is CASSSGGGMEEKLFF. CDR3 nucleotide sequence: TGTGCCAGCAGCAGCGGAGGGGGGATGGAGGAAAAACTGTTTTTT.

This rearrangement joins TRBV4-2 to TRBJ1-2, with D possibly being TRBD1 (5 bases). The CDR3 extends over 15 amino acids. Germline CDR1 LGHNA, CDR2 YNFKEQ. The ends were cut back, 1 base at V and 2 bases at J, with 11 bases in the middle. DNA of the CDR3: TGTGCCAGCAGCCAAGGAGGGGAAAGCAACTATGGCTACACCTTC. The encoded protein is CASSQGGESNYGYTF.

The chain has TRBV4-3 and TRBJ1-4, with D hard to call. V dropped 4 bases and J dropped 4 bases, with 10 bases sitting between them. The CDR3 consists of 14 residues. The germline V gene has CDR1 LGHNA and CDR2 YSLEER. CDR3 in DNA: TGCGCCAGCAGCCCCCGACATAGTAATGAAAAACTGTTTTTT. Residues: CASSPRHSNEKLFF.

The V and J genes are TRBV28 and TRBJ1-5; D is uncertain. Trimming shortened V by 8 bases and J by 6 bases, and 11 bases separated the two germline ends. CDR1 MDHEN and CDR2 SYDVKM come from the germline V gene. CDR3 size: 12 residues. This chain's CDR3 is CASEPTGQPQHF. CDR3 bases: TGTGCCAGCGAACCCACTGGTCAGCCCCAGCATTTT.

CDR3 region: CASSQGAEDEYF. CDR3 nucleotide sequence: TGCGCCAGCAGCCAAGGGGCCGAGGACGAGTACTTC. The chain has TRBV4-1 and TRBJ2-7; D ambiguous. V was pared by 1 base and J by 11 bases, with 12 bases between. The germline V gene has CDR1 MGHRA and CDR2 YSYEKL. CDR3 size: 12 residues.

V usage is TRBV18 and J usage is TRBJ2-6; no reliable D call. The V gene lost 2 bases and the J gene lost 1 base, with 9 bases spanning the gap. The CDR3 contains 16 residues. Per germline, CDR1 KGHSH and CDR2 LQKENI. CDR3 loop: CASSPEVLSGANVLTF. The DNA for the CDR3 is TGTGCCAGCTCACCAGAAGTCCTTTCTGGGGCCAACGTCCTGACTTTC. Looking up the rest from reference TRBV18 and TRBJ2-6 gives the full variable domain: NAGVMQNPRHLVRRRGQEARLRCSPMKGHSHVYWYRQLPEEGLKFMVYLQKENIIDESGMPKERFSAEFPKEGPSILRIQQVVRGDSAAYFCASSPEVLSGANVLTFGAGSRLTVL.

This clone came up once. The CDR3 is CASSFQRDEQFF. The CDR3 DNA is TGTGCCAGCAGCTTTCAGCGAGATGAGCAGTTCTTC. V usage is TRBV5-6 and J usage is TRBJ2-1; D unresolved. The germline V gene has CDR1 SGHDT and CDR2 YYEEEE. This CDR3 is 12 amino acids long. Trimming cost V 2 bases and J 8 bases, with 8 bases left between them. The whole variable domain, filled in from reference TRBV5-6 and TRBJ2-1, reads DAGVTQSPTHLIKTRGQQVTLRCSPKSGHDTVSWYQQALGQGPQFIFQYYEEEERQRGNFPDRFSGHQFPNYSSELNVNALLLGDSALYLCASSFQRDEQFFGPGTRLTVL.

This clone was counted ten times or more. The chain has TRBV5-4 and TRBJ2-7; D is undetermined. Per the germline V gene, CDR1 is SGHNT and CDR2 is YYREEE (reference sequence). Trimming took off 2 bases at V and 4 bases at J, with 7 bases between the two ends. CDR3 length equals 12 residues. CDR3 protein: CASSLGIYEQYF. The CDR3 DNA is TGTGCCAGCAGCTTAGGGATTTACGAGCAGTACTTC. Variable domain in full (rest from reference TRBV5-4 and TRBJ2-7): ETGVTQSPTHLIKTRGQQVTLRCSSQSGHNTVSWYQQALGQGPQFIFQYYREEENGRGNFPPRFSGLQFPNYSSELNVNALELDDSALYLCASSLGIYEQYFGPGTRLTVT.

This sequence joins TRBV30 and TRBJ2-4, with D possibly matching TRBD2 (6 bases). The ends were cut back, 1 base at V and 2 bases at J, with 15 bases in the middle. Germline CDR1 reads GTSNPN; CDR2 reads SVGIG (reference sequence). CDR3 length equals 16 residues. The CDR3: CAWSAMTSLTKNIQYF. For the CDR3, the DNA is TGTGCCTGGAGTGCAATGACTAGTCTAACCAAAAACATTCAGTACTTC.

This chain joins TRBV30 and TRBJ1-2, with 7 bases that match TRBD1. The CDR3 contains 13 residues. In germline, CDR1 is GTSNPN, CDR2 SVGIG (reference sequence). V was pared by 1 base and J by 4 bases, with 3 bases of the junction left unmatched. DNA for the CDR3: TGTGCCTGGAGTGAGGCAGGGGGCTATGGCTACACCTTC. Its translation is CAWSEAGGYGYTF.

V and J are TRBV6-6 and TRBJ1-4; 7 bases line up with TRBD1. Germline CDR1 and CDR2: MNHNY and SVGAGI (reference sequence). The CDR3 is 15 amino acids. V shed 6 bases and J 0 bases; nucleotides not matched to a gene: 4. The CDR3 DNA sequence: TGTGCCAGCAGATTAGGGACAGCAACTAATGAAAAACTGTTTTTT. It codes for CASRLGTATNEKLFF.

This chain links TRBV7-8 with TRBJ2-3, with unresolved D. Germline loops: CDR1 SGHVS, CDR2 FQNEAQ. The length of the CDR3 is 13 residues. Trimming removed 5 bases from V and 6 bases from J, with 12 bases in between. DNA for the CDR3: TGTGCCAGCAGCCTCCTAGTACAGGATACGCAGTATTTT. Its translation: CASSLLVQDTQYF.

This clone was recorded once. This chain uses TRBV5-8 with TRBJ2-2, with 9 bases aligning to TRBD1. Germline values: CDR1 SGHTS, CDR2 YDEGEE. The V and J ends lost 4 bases and 3 bases, in that order; junction bases with no gene match: 4. This CDR3 is built from 15 residues. CDR3 loop: CASSQGQGYTGELFF. For the CDR3, the DNA is TGTGCCAGCAGCCAGGGACAGGGCTACACCGGGGAGCTGTTTTTT.

This chain uses TRBV2 with TRBJ2-3, with a possible D match to TRBD2 (7 bases). The CDR3 runs 14 residues. The V and J ends lost 3 bases and 5 bases respectively, with 12 bases between them. CDR1 is SNHLY, CDR2 FYNNEI, per germline. CDR3 loop: CASSEGGGRDTQYF. Here the CDR3 DNA reads TGTGCCAGCAGTGAGGGCGGGGGCCGAGATACGCAGTATTTT.

The rearrangement uses TRBV5-5 and TRBJ1-2; D not certain. CDR1 and CDR2 from the germline V gene are SGHKS and YYEKEE (reference sequence). With 1 base removed from V and 2 bases from J, the gap between germline ends came to 6 bases. The CDR3 contains 13 residues. The CDR3 DNA sequence: TGTGCCAGCAGCTTGCTGAGCAACTATGGCTACACCTTC. Its translation is CASSLLSNYGYTF.

V is TRBV13 and J is TRBJ2-5, with D perhaps matching TRBD1 or TRBD2 (5 bases each). Trimming pared 6 bases from V and 1 base from J, leaving 15 bases between. This CDR3 is built from 15 residues. From germline, CDR1 is PRHDT and CDR2 FYEKMQ (reference sequence). CDR3: CASSEKTGPQETQYF. CDR3 DNA: TGTGCCAGCAGTGAGAAAACGGGGCCCCAAGAGACCCAGTACTTC.

This clone was seen once. The chain is built from TRBV27 and TRBJ1-2, with a weak D call TRBD1 (6 bases). The V gene lost 8 bases and the J gene lost 5 bases, with 12 bases spanning the gap. The CDR3 sequence is 12 residues long. The V gene's germline CDR1 is MNHEY and CDR2 SMNVEV (reference sequence). The CDR3 here is CASSQGGYGYTF. In DNA, the CDR3 is TGTGCCAGCTCACAGGGAGGTTATGGCTACACCTTC.